This T cell receptor beta chain was recovered during a study of blood T cells in healthy people across ages. Germline values: CDR1 SQVTM, CDR2 ANQGSEA. This CDR3 is 16 amino acids long. The trim removed 8 bases at V and 3 bases at J, leaving 15 bases unmatched. Together with a sample-barcoded 5' primer, a J-beta primer mix was included in a second PCR lasting about 6 to 11 cycles. One entry per CDR3 protein results from TCRdb running MiXCR on the 5' RACE reads. The table has approximately 1.5 million distinct CDR3 sequences, approximately 43% seen once. This clonotype was observed a few times. This chain joins TRBV29-1 and TRBJ1-2, with TRBD1 matching 10 bases. Material for sequencing was blood. This clonotype was obtained from a woman aged 18-29 years in good health. CDR3: CSSAANLGQGYYGYTF. The CDR3 DNA is TGCAGCTCCGCAGCGAATTTGGGACAGGGGTACTATGGCTACACCTTC.